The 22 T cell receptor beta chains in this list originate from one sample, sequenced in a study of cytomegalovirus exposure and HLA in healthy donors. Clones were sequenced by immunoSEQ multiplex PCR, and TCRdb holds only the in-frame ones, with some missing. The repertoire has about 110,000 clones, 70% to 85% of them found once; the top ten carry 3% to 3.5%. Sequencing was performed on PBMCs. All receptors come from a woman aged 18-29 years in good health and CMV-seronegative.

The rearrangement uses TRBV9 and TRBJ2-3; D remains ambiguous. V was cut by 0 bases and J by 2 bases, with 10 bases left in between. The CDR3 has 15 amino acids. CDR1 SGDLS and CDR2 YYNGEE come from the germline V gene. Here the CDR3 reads CASSVDAGPTDTQYF. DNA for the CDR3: TGTGCCAGCAGCGTAGACGCAGGTCCCACAGATACGCAGTATTTT.

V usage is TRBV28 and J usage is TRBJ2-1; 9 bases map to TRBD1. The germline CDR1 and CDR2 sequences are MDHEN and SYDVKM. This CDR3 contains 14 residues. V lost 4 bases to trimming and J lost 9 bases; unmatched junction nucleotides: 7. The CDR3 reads CASSSRTGVAEQFF. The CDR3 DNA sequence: TGTGCCAGCAGTTCTAGGACAGGGGTGGCTGAGCAGTTCTTC.

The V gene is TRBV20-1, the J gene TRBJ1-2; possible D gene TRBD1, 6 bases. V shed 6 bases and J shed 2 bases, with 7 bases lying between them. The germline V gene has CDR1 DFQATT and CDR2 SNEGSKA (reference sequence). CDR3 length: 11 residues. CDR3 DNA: TGCAGTGCCACAGGGAACTATGGCTACACCTTC. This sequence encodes CSATGNYGYTF.

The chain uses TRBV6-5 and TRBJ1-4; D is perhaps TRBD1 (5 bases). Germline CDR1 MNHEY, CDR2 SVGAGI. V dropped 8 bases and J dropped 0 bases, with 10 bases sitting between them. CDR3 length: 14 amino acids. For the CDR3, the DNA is TGTGCCAGCCGGGGGAGCCCAACTAATGAAAAACTGTTTTTT. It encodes CASRGSPTNEKLFF.

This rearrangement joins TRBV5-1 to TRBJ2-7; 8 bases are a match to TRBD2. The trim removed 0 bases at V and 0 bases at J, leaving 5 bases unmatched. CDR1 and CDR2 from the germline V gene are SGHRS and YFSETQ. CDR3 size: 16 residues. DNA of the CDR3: TGCGCCAGCAGCTTGGAATCGGGGGGGATCTCCTACGAGCAGTACTTC. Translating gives CASSLESGGISYEQYF.

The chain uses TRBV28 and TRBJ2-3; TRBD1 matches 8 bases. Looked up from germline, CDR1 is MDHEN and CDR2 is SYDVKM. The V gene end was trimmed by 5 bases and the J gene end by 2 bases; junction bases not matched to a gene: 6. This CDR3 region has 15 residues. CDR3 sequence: CASSANRGITDTQYF. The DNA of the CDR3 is TGTGCCAGCAGTGCCAACAGGGGGATCACAGATACGCAGTATTTT.

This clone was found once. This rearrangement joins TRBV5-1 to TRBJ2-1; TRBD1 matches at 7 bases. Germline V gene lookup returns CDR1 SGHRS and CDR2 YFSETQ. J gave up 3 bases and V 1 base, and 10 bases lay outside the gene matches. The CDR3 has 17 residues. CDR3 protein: CASSLLTGSDYYNEQFF. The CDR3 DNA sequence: TGCGCCAGCAGCTTGTTGACAGGGTCTGACTACTACAATGAGCAGTTCTTC.

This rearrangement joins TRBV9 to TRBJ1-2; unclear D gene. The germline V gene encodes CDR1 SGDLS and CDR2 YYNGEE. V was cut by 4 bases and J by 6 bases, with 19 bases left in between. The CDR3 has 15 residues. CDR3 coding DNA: TGTGCCAGCAGCTCCTTGGGAGTGCCTCAGGATGGCTACACCTTC. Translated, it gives CASSSLGVPQDGYTF. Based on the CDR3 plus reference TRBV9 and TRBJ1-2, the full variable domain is DSGVTQTPKHLITATGQRVTLRCSPRSGDLSVYWYQQSLDQGLQFLIQYYNGEERAKGNILERFSAQQFPDLHSELNLSSLELGDSALYFCASSSLGVPQDGYTFGSGTRLTVV.

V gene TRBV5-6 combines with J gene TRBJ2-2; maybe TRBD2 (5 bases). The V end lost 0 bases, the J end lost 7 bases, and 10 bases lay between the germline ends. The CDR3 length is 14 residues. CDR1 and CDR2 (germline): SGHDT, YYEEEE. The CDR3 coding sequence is TGTGCCAGCAGCTTGGCGGGGTATGGCGGGGAGCTGTTTTTT. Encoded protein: CASSLAGYGGELFF.

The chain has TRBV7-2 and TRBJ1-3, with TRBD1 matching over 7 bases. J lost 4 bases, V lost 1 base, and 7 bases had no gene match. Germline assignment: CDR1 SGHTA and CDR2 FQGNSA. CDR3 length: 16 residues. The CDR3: CASSLVRGTAGNTIYF. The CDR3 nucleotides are TGTGCCAGCAGCTTAGTTCGGGGGACAGCAGGAAACACCATATATTTT. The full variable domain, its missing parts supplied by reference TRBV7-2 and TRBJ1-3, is GAGVSQSPSNKVTEKGKDVELRCDPISGHTALYWYRQSLGQGLEFLIYFQGNSAPDKSGLPSDRFSAERTGGSVSTLTIQRTQQEDSAVYLCASSLVRGTAGNTIYFGEGSWLTVV.

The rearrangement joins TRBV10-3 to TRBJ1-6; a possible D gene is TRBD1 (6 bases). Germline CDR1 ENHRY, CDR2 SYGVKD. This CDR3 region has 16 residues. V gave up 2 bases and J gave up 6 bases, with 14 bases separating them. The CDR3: CAISEIGTLANSPLHF. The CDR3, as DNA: TGTGCCATCAGTGAGATCGGGACATTGGCTAATTCACCCCTCCACTTT.

The CDR3 DNA reads as TGTGCCACCTCGCCCTGGGCTAGCGGTTACAATGAGCAGTTCTTC. Translated: CATSPWASGYNEQFF. The chain combines TRBV7-9 with TRBJ2-1, with 7 bases that match TRBD2. The CDR3 has 15 amino acids. CDR1 is SEHNR and CDR2 is FQNEAQ in the germline V gene (reference sequence). After removal of 10 bases from V and 4 bases from J, the junction contained 13 bases not matched to a gene.

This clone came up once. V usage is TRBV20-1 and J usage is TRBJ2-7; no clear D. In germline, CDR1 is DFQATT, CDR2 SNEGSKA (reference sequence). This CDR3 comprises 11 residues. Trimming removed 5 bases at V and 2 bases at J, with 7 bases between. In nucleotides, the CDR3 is TGCAGTGCTTCGAGTACCTACGAGCAGTACTTC. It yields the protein CSASSTYEQYF.

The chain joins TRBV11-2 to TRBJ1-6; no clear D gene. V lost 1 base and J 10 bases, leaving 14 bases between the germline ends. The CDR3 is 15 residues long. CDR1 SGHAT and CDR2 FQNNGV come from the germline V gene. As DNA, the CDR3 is TGTGCCAGCAGCTTAGTAACTACGGCTAACTCACCCCTCCACTTT. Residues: CASSLVTTANSPLHF.

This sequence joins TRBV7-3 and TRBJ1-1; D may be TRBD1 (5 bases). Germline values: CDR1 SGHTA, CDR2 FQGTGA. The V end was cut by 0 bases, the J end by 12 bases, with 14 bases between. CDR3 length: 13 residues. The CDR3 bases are TGTGCCAGCAGCTTAACGGGTGGGCAGGGAACTTTCTTT. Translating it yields CASSLTGGQGTFF.

CDR3 residues: CASSLAGVFFDQPQHF. The CDR3 DNA reads as TGTGCCAGCAGTTTAGCGGGGGTGTTCTTTGATCAGCCCCAGCATTTT. The chain has TRBV27 and TRBJ1-5; D may be TRBD1 (5 bases). The germline CDR1 and CDR2 sequences are MNHEY and SMNVEV (reference sequence). The CDR3 sequence is 16 residues long. V was cut by 2 bases and J by 5 bases, with 16 bases left in between.

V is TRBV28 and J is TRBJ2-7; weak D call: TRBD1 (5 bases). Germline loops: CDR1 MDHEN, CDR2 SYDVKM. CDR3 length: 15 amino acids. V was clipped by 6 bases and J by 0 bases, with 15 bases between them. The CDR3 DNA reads TGTGCCAGCAGATCCGACAGAAGCCCCTCCTACGAGCAGTACTTC. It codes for CASRSDRSPSYEQYF.

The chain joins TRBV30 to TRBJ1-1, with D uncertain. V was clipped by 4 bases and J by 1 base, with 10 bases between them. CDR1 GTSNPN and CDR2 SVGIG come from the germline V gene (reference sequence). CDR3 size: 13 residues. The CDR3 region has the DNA TGTGCCTGGAAGGAGCTCAGGAACACTGAAGCTTTCTTT. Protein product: CAWKELRNTEAFF. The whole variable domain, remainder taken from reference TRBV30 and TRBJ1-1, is SQTIHQWPATLVQPVGSPLSLECTVEGTSNPNLYWYRQAAGRGLQLLFYSVGIGQISSEVPQNLSASRPQDRQFILSSKKLLLSDSGFYLCAWKELRNTEAFFGQGTRLTVV.

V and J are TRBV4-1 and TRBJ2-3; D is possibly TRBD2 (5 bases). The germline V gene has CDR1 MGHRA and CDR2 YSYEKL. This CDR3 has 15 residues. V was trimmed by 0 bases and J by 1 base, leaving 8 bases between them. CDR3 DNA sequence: TGCGCCAGCAGCCAAGAGTCGCGGGGCACAGATACGCAGTATTTT. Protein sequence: CASSQESRGTDTQYF.

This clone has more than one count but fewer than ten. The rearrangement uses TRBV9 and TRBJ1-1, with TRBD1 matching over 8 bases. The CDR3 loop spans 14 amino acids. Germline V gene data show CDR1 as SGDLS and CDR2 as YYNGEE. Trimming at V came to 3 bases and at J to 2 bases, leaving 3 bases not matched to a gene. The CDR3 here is CASSEQGDNTEAFF. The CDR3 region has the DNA TGTGCCAGCAGCGAACAGGGGGATAACACTGAAGCTTTCTTT.

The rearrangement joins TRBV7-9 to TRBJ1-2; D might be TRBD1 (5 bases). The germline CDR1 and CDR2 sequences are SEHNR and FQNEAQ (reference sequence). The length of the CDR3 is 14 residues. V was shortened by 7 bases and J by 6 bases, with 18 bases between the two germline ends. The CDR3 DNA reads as TGTGCCAGCATCGGGACTCTCGGGGGTGATGGCTACACCTTC. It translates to CASIGTLGGDGYTF.

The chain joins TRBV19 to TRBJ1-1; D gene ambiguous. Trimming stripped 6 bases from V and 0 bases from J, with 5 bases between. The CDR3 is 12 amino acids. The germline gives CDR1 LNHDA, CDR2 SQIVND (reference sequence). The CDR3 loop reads CASRELNTEAFF. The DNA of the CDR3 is TGTGCCAGTAGGGAGTTGAACACTGAAGCTTTCTTT.